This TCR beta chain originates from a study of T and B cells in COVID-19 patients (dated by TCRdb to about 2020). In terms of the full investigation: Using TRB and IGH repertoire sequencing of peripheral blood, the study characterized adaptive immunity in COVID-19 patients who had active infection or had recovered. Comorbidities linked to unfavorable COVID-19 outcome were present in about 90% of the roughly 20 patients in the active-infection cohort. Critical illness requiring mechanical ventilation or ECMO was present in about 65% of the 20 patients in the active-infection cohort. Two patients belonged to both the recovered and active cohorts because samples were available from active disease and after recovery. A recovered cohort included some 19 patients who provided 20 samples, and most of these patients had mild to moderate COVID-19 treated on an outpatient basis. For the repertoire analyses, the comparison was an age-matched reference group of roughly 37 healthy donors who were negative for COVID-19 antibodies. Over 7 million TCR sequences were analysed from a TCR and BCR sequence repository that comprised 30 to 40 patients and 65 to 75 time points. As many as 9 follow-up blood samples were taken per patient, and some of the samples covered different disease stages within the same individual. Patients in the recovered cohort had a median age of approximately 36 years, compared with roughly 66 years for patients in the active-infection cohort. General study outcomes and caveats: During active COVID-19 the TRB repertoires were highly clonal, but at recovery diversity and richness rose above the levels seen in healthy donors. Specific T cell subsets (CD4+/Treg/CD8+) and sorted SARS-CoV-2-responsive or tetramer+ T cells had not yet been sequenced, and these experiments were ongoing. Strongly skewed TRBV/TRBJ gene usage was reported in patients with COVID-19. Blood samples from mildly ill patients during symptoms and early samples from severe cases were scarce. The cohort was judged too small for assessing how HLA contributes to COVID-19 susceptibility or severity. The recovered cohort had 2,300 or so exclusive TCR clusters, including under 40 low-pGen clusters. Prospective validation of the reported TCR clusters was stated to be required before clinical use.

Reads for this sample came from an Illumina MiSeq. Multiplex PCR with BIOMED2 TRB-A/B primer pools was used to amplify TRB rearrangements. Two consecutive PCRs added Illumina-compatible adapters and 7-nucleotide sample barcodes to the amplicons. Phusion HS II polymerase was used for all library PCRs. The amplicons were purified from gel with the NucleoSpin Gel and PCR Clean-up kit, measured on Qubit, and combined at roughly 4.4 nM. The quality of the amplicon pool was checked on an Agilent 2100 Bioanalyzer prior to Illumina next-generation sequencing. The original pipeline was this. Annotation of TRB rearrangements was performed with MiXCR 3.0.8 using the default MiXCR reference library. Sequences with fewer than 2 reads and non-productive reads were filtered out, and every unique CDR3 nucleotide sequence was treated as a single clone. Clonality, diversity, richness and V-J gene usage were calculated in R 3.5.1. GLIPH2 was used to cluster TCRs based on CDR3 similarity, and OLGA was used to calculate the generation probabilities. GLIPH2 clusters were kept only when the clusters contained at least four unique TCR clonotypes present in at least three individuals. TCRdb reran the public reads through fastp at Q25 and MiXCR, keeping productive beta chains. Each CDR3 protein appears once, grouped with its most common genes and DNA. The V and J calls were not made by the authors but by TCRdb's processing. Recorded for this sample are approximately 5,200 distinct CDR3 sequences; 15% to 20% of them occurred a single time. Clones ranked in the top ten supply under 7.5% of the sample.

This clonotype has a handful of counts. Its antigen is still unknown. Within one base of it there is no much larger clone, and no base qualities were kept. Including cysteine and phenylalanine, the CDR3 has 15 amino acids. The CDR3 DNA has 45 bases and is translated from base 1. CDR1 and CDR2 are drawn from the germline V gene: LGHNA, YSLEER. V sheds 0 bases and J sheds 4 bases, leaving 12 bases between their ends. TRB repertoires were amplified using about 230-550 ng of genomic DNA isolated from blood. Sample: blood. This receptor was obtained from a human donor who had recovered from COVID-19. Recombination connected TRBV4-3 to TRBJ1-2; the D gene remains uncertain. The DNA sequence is TGCGCCAGCAGCCAAGAGAGAGGGATCGGCTATGGCTACACCTTC. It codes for CASSQERGIGYGYTF.